This entry concerns a single TCR beta chain. Antigen unknown. The assay ran at deep level. The repertoire was sequenced with immunoSEQ multiplex PCR; TCRdb's copy has only in-frame clones and lacks some. The table records about 1 million clones, 78% of them present only once. All donors were healthy HIV-negative adults lacking recent acute infections or vaccinations. The data belong to a study of shared clonotypes between healthy human individuals. Study-wide context: CD8 memory received one plate per donor, CD8 naive two, CD4 memory three and CD4 naive three.

Losses at the gene ends were 1 base for V and 5 bases for J; bases not matched to a gene: 7. CDR3 size: 16 residues. Per the germline V gene, CDR1 is LNHDA and CDR2 is SQIVND (reference sequence). Study conclusions and caveats: The study found roughly 5% of naive CD4 clonotypes shared across a handful of donors.

The chain recombines TRBV19 with TRBJ2-7, with 11 positions matching TRBD2. The origin of this receptor is a young man in good health. Some clones in this sample may be carry-over from other donors' samples. The material sequenced was memory CD4+ T cells from PBMCs. Subset indicated: CD45RA-negative fraction. The CDR3 protein is CASSIVSSGRSHEQYF. The CDR3 DNA follows: TGTGCCAGTAGTATAGTTTCTAGCGGGAGGAGCCACGAGCAGTACTTC.